The clone carrying this T cell receptor (beta chain) has a handful of counts. Its matching antigen is unknown. These data come from a study of blood T cells in healthy people across ages. Study findings and constraints: More naive CD4+ cells and higher diversity marked long-lived donors relative to aged donors. From one million sequenced T cells, diversity estimates were lower bounds.

PCR was performed a second time for about 7 to 11 cycles using a sample-barcoded 5' primer and a J-beta primer mix. TCRdb independently ran MiXCR on the 5' RACE reads; one entry per CDR3 protein. Among about 2 million distinct CDR3 sequences, roughly 50% were seen once, and the ten largest hold less than 2.5%. CDR1 and CDR2 (germline): SQVTM, ANQGSEA. This CDR3 has 13 residues. V lost 2 bases and J lost 9, with 16 bases in between. The chain carries TRBV29-1 and TRBJ2-5, with D tentatively TRBD2 (5 bases). The TCR comes from a woman aged 35 to 49 in good health. Sequencing input: blood. CDR3: CSVETNPTEAQYF. The CDR3 region has the DNA TGCAGCGTTGAAACCAACCCCACGGAGGCCCAGTACTTC.